The present T cell receptor (beta chain) was sequenced within a study of T cells in Graves' hyperthyroidism and ophthalmopathy. The study's findings and limits: Blood also carried most thyroid clonotypes expanded above 0.001.

The trim removed 11 bases at V and 2 bases at J, leaving 8 bases unmatched. The CDR3 is made up of 14 amino acids. Germline loops: CDR1 MNHEY, CDR2 SVGEGT. Exclusion followed for patients with uncontrolled infection, other autoimmune disease, pregnancy or lactation. This blood was taken when hyperthyroidism was first diagnosed, before any ophthalmopathy symptoms existed. Template material for amplifying TCR beta CDR3 regions consisted of RNA transcripts. The study used the HTBI primer set for a first-round RT-PCR of the TCR CDR3. TCRdb itself ran the multiplex PCR reads through MiXCR, one entry per CDR3 protein. The profile shows some 600,000 distinct CDR3 sequences, roughly 14% of them singletons. Worth noting for this clonotype: Its specificity is unknown.

This TCR came from a woman in her thirties with Graves' hyperthyroidism that later progressed to Graves' ophthalmopathy. Sequencing was carried out using blood. V and J are TRBV6-2 or TRBV6-3 and TRBJ2-2, with TRBD2 matching 7 bases. CDR3 loop: CASALAQNTGELFF. The CDR3 DNA follows: TGTGCCTCTGCACTAGCGCAAAACACCGGGGAGCTGTTTTTT.